The clone carrying this T cell receptor beta chain was seen a handful of times. Its antigen is still unknown. This record comes from a study of T-cell memory formation after mild COVID-19. Study findings and constraints: Most CD4+ clones that shrank were in CM and EM, while CD8+ ones turned up in EMRA.

The CDR3 has 14 amino acids. V lost 5 bases to trimming and J lost 8 bases, with 18 bases between them. The germline V gene has CDR1 SGHTA and CDR2 FQGTGA. TCRdb fed the 5' RACE reads into MiXCR, producing one record per CDR3 protein. The data contain about 200,000 distinct CDR3 sequences, around 8.8% of them seen just once; the ten biggest clones take up 3.5% to 4%. The chain recombines TRBV7-3 with TRBJ1-1, with a weak D call TRBD1 (5 bases). What was sequenced was PBMCs or a T cell subset sorted from them (not recorded which). The receptor's source is a man aged 18 to 35 who had mild COVID-19 (a few samples of this study predate the infection). Cell type and time point are not known. The CDR3 here is CASSPNPGGSEAFF. CDR3 DNA: TGTGCCAGCAGCCCAAACCCCGGGGGTTCCGAAGCTTTCTTT.